This T cell receptor beta chain came from a study of blood T cell repertoires in COVID-19. Recovered status in Cohort 3 required two negative PCRs, clearance, or symptom resolution. TCRdb's table, derived via immunoSEQ multiplex PCR, lists solely in-frame clones and lacks some. Of 450,000 to 600,000 clones detected, 87% appear once; the ten largest clones hold under 0.85%. CDR3 length: 13 residues. Trimming took 3 bases from V and 4 from J, leaving 9 bases between them. Germline CDR1 SEHNR, CDR2 FQNEAQ (reference sequence). This TCR came from a woman aged 18-29 years who had recovered from COVID-19. J is TRBJ1-1 and V is TRBV7-9; the D is unclear. Sample: PBMCs or T cells enriched from blood (not recorded which). CDR3 amino acids: CASSFWEATEAFF. The DNA of the CDR3 is TGTGCCAGCAGCTTTTGGGAGGCCACTGAAGCTTTCTTT.